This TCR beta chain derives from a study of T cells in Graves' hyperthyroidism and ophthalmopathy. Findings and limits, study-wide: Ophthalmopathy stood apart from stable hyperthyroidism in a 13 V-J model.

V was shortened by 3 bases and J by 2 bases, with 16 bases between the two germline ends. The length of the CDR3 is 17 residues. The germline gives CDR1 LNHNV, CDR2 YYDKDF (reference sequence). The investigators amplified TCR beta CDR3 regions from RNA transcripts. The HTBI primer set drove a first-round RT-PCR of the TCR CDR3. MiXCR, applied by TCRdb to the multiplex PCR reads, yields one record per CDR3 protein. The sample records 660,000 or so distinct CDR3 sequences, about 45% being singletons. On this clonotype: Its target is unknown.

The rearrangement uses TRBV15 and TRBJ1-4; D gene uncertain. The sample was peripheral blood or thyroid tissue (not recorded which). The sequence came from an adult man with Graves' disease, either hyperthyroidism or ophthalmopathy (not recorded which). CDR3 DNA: TGTGCCACCAGCAGTTTCGCCCAGACCTCCACTAATGAAAAACTGTTTTTT. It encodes CATSSFAQTSTNEKLFF.